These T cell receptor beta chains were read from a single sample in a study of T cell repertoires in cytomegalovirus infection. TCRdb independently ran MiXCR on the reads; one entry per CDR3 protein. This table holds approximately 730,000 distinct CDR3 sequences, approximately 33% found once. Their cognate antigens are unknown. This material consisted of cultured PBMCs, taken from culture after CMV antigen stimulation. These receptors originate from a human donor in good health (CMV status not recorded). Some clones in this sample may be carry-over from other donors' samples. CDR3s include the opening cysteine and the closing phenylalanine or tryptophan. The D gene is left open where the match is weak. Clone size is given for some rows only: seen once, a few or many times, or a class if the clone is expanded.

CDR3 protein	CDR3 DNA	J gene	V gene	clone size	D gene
CASSSPRPSGGQETQYF	TGTGCCAGCAGCTCCCCCCGGCCTAGCGGGGGGCAAGAGACCCAGTACTTC	TRBJ2-5	TRBV7-2	NA	TRBD2
CASSSGLGQGGDTQYF	TGTGCCAGCAGTTCGGGATTAGGTCAGGGCGGAGATACGCAGTATTTT	TRBJ2-3	TRBV12-3/TRBV12-4	NA	NA
CASSVVRGEQFF	TGTGCCAGCAGCGTGGTTAGGGGGGAGCAGTTCTTC	TRBJ2-1	TRBV7-2	few	NA
CASSSSKQSPITGYTF	TGTGCCAGCAGCTCTAGTAAACAGTCCCCAATCACTGGCTACACCTTC	TRBJ1-2	TRBV11-2	NA	NA
CASSELADNEQFF	TGTGCCAGCAGTGAACTAGCGGACAATGAGCAGTTCTTC	TRBJ2-1	TRBV28	few	TRBD2
CASSPDPGGHEQYF	TGTGCCAGCAGCCCGGACCCGGGGGGCCACGAGCAGTACTTC	TRBJ2-7	TRBV7-6	many	NA
CASSEALRNYGYTF	TGTGCCAGCAGTGAAGCGCTCCGCAACTATGGCTACACCTTC	TRBJ1-2	TRBV2	NA	NA
CASSSPGLLGYEQFF	TGTGCCAGCAGCTCCCCGGGACTACTAGGATATGAGCAGTTCTTC	TRBJ2-1	TRBV5-6	NA	TRBD2
CASSSSLGRGLAGEETQYF	TGTGCCAGCAGCTCCTCCCTGGGTCGGGGACTAGCGGGAGAAGAGACCCAGTACTTC	TRBJ2-5	TRBV7-2	few	TRBD2
CASRDGTVQHF	TGTGCCAGCAGGGATGGGACGGTCCAGCATTTT	TRBJ1-5	TRBV28	NA	NA
CASSVARDYEQYF	TGTGCCAGCAGTGTGGCCAGGGACTACGAGCAGTACTTC	TRBJ2-7	TRBV12-3/TRBV12-4	NA	NA
CASSARPGLPSYEQYF	TGTGCCAGCAGTGCCAGACCGGGACTACCCTCCTACGAGCAGTACTTC	TRBJ2-7	TRBV28	few	TRBD2
CASGDFLREQYF	TGTGCCAGCGGGGACTTCCTGAGGGAGCAGTACTTC	TRBJ2-7	TRBV27	NA	NA
CASRKTGVGETQYF	TGTGCCAGTAGAAAAACGGGGGTGGGAGAGACCCAGTACTTC	TRBJ2-5	TRBV4-2	NA	NA
CASSQSQLNEKLFF	TGTGCCAGCAGTCAGTCACAGCTAAATGAAAAACTGTTTTTT	TRBJ1-4	TRBV7-9	few	NA
CASSLGPGLDEQFF	TGCGCCAGCAGCTTAGGGCCAGGGTTGGATGAGCAGTTCTTC	TRBJ2-1	TRBV4-1	few	NA
CASVSRDKGISTQYF	TGTGCCAGCGTCAGTCGGGACAAGGGGATTTCTACGCAGTATTTT	TRBJ2-3	TRBV28	NA	NA
CASIRGRTQYF	TGTGCCAGCATTCGCGGCAGGACCCAGTACTTC	TRBJ2-5	TRBV2	NA	NA
CASSLQGVSSYNSPLHF	TGCGCCAGCAGCTTACAGGGAGTAAGCTCCTATAATTCACCCCTCCACTTT	TRBJ1-6	TRBV5-1	NA	NA
CASRWGQKYNEQFF	TGTGCCAGCAGATGGGGACAGAAATACAATGAGCAGTTCTTC	TRBJ2-1	TRBV7-2	many	TRBD1
CASSEGFLAKNIQYF	TGTGCCAGCAGTGAAGGCTTCCTAGCCAAAAACATTCAGTACTTC	TRBJ2-4	TRBV2	NA	NA
CASGRGVNTEAFF	TGTGCTAGTGGCCGCGGAGTGAACACTGAAGCTTTCTTT	TRBJ1-1	TRBV12-5	few	NA
CASSPYTGATNEKLFF	TGTGCCAGCAGTCCATACACAGGGGCAACTAATGAAAAACTGTTTTTT	TRBJ1-4	TRBV6-8	once	TRBD1
CSAPPGTPERGYTF	TGCAGTGCCCCACCGGGGACACCTGAAAGAGGCTACACCTTC	TRBJ1-2	TRBV20-1	NA	NA
CASSVTGSDTQYF	TGTGCCAGCAGCGTGACGGGTTCAGATACGCAGTATTTT	TRBJ2-3	TRBV5-4	few	NA
CASSQEAWASEQFF	TGCGCCAGCAGCCAAGAAGCGTGGGCGAGCGAGCAGTTCTTC	TRBJ2-1	TRBV4-3	once	NA
CASSFAAVLQETQYF	TGCGCCAGCAGCTTCGCGGCCGTCCTACAAGAGACCCAGTACTTC	TRBJ2-5	TRBV5-1	NA	NA
CASSHAGEMNEQFF	TGCGCCAGCAGCCACGCGGGGGAGATGAATGAGCAGTTCTTC	TRBJ2-1	TRBV4-1	once	TRBD2
CASSGYGPYGDWSQHF	TGTGCCAGCAGCGGCTACGGGCCTTACGGGGATTGGTCCCAGCATTTT	TRBJ1-5	TRBV7-4	NA	NA
CASSLQGRGEQYF	TGTGCCAGCAGCTTACAGGGCAGAGGGGAGCAGTACTTC	TRBJ2-7	TRBV7-8	many	NA
CSVEGRDSSIF	TGCAGCGTTGAAGGCCGGGACTCCTCAATCTTC	TRBJ2-1	TRBV29-1	few	NA
CANRPRTYGATQYF	TGTGCCAACCGACCCCGGACCTACGGTGCTACGCAGTATTTT	TRBJ2-3	TRBV24-1	NA	NA
CASSQGQAGYTF	TGCGCCAGCAGCCAAGGGCAGGCTGGCTACACCTTC	TRBJ1-2	TRBV4-1	NA	NA
CASSPSGQGGDWDQYF	TGCGCCAGCAGCCCCTCCGGACAGGGGGGGGATTGGGACCAGTACTTC	TRBJ2-5	TRBV4-1	NA	TRBD1
CASSQEPFDIQYF	TGTGCCAGCAGCCAAGAACCGTTCGACATTCAGTACTTC	TRBJ2-4	TRBV3-1	NA	NA
CASSPRTTNYGYTF	TGTGCCAGCAGTCCGAGGACCACCAACTATGGCTACACCTTC	TRBJ1-2	TRBV28	NA	NA
CSAQRPRGSSYNEQFF	TGCAGCGCGCAACGCCCCCGGGGGAGCTCCTACAATGAGCAGTTCTTC	TRBJ2-1	TRBV29-1	NA	NA
CSATGGQYGYTF	TGCAGTGCTACAGGGGGCCAGTATGGCTACACCTTC	TRBJ1-2	TRBV20-1	NA	TRBD1
CASSQLHSGQFEAFF	TGCGCCAGCAGCCAACTTCACTCCGGACAGTTTGAAGCTTTCTTT	TRBJ1-1	TRBV4-1	NA	NA
CASSYSGRTSYNEQFF	TGTGCCAGCAGTTACTCCGGGAGGACCTCCTACAATGAGCAGTTCTTC	TRBJ2-1	TRBV6-2/TRBV6-3	NA	TRBD2
CASSYSARTSTDTQYF	TGTGCCAGCAGTTACTCGGCACGAACTAGCACAGATACGCAGTATTTT	TRBJ2-3	TRBV6-8	NA	NA
CASRTGLAGTGELFF	TGTGCCAGCCGAACGGGACTAGCGGGCACCGGGGAGCTGTTTTTT	TRBJ2-2	TRBV6-5	once	TRBD2
CASIEDGLHYGYTF	TGTGCCAGCATCGAGGACGGACTCCACTATGGCTACACCTTC	TRBJ1-2	TRBV11-2	few	NA
CASSAAAKGSDTQYF	TGTGCCAGCAGCGCTGCGGCCAAGGGATCAGATACGCAGTATTTT	TRBJ2-3	TRBV11-3	few	NA
CASSQWTSGGLQETQYF	TGTGCCAGCAGCCAATGGACTAGCGGGGGCCTCCAAGAGACCCAGTACTTC	TRBJ2-5	TRBV6-1	NA	TRBD2
CASSSTDLNTEAFF	TGTGCCAGCAGCTCTACGGACTTGAACACTGAAGCTTTCTTT	TRBJ1-1	TRBV27	NA	NA
CSVEVGLDNEQFF	TGCAGCGTTGAAGTAGGACTAGACAATGAGCAGTTCTTC	TRBJ2-1	TRBV29-1	few	TRBD2
CASSLSDSSSYEQYF	TGTGCCAGCAGTTTATCCGACTCCAGCTCCTACGAGCAGTACTTC	TRBJ2-7	TRBV27	few	NA
CATSNGNQPQHF	TGTGCCACCAGCAATGGGAATCAGCCCCAGCATTTT	TRBJ1-5	TRBV15	NA	NA
CASSLMEGLPETQYF	TGTGCCAGCAGCTTAATGGAGGGCCTACCAGAGACCCAGTACTTC	TRBJ2-5	TRBV7-8	few	NA